This T cell receptor beta chain was recorded in a study of regulatory T cells in long-lasting Graves disease. General observations from the study: Patients whose Graves' disease persisted exhibited lower TCR diversity than those newly diagnosed. It was peripheral blood alone, not thyroid tissue, that was studied. Patients with persistent disease showed a bias toward TRBV28, TRBJ1-2 and TRBJ2-5. Because few samples were included, accuracy may have been lower.

Time point specified: persistent/refractory GD, antithyroid drugs over 5 years with positive TRAb. Scientists built the TCR library using RNA that was extracted from PBMCs. This clonotype was seen repeatedly, ten times or more. The antigen is not known. The authors built TCR beta libraries using iRepertoire HTBI primers and Arm-PCR of CDR3 regions. TCRdb processed the multiplex PCR reads anew with MiXCR; each CDR3 protein has one entry. The sample has about 400,000 distinct CDR3 sequences; more than 20% are singletons. The CDR3 is made up of 15 amino acids. V shed 7 bases, J shed 4 bases, and the junction held 12 bases outside the gene matches. Germline V gene sequence: CDR1 MDHEN, CDR2 SYDVKM.

Source: peripheral blood mononuclear cells (PBMCs), taken when the disease was refractory, from a patient treated with antithyroid drugs. The TCR was taken from a female donor with Graves disease. The genes are TRBV28 and TRBJ1-1; TRBD1 aligns across 7 bases. DNA for the CDR3: TGTGCCAGCACCCAGTCACAGGGGATGGCCACTGAAGCTTTCTTT. Amino acid sequence: CASTQSQGMATEAFF. The variable domain in full, with the rest retrieved from reference TRBV28 and TRBJ1-1, is DVKVTQSSRYLVKRTGEKVFLECVQDMDHENMFWYRQDPGLGLRLIYFSYDVKMKEKGDIPEGYSVSREKKERFSLILESASTNQTSMYLCASTQSQGMATEAFFGQGTRLTVV.